There are many counts of the clone carrying this TCR beta chain. Its cognate antigen is unknown. These data come from a study of post-analysis software for immune sequencing data. Trimming cost V 4 bases and J 5 bases; bases outside gene matches: 4. CDR3 length: 14 residues. Germline CDR1 is SGHVS and CDR2 is FQNEAQ. Unique molecular identifiers were present in the TCR beta cDNA libraries. With about 0.95 to 11 million T cells as the source, 540,000 or so cDNA molecules resulted. A single record per CDR3 protein comes from TCRdb applying MiXCR to the PCR reads. Seen here are fewer than 850,000 distinct CDR3 sequences, 40% to 55% observed once, and the top ten hold roughly 4.4%. General study results and limits: A significant reduction in normalized Chao1 diversity was observed in multiple sclerosis patients versus controls. Same-batch samples co-clustered strongly by F measure. Higher frequency in patients than in controls was seen for roughly five TRBV segments, with TRBV5-6, TRBV5-1 and TRBV20-1 among them.

The rearrangement uses TRBV7-8 and TRBJ2-1; 8 bases agree with TRBD2. The sequence was obtained from a girl aged 10-17 years with multiple sclerosis. The sequencing input was blood. The CDR3: CASSWGTRDNEQFF. In DNA form, the CDR3 reads TGTGCCAGCAGCTGGGGGACTAGGGACAATGAGCAGTTCTTC.